This T cell receptor (beta chain) was identified during a study of T cell repertoires and Cas9 in healthy adults. Study at large: Characterization of SpCas9-reactive CD4 and CD8 T cells covered multi-effector potency, cytotoxicity and lineage. Study-wide results and caveats: Reportedly, SpCas9-reactive effector T cell proliferation and function were mitigated by SpCas9-reactive Tregs in vitro.

As for this clone: The antigen is not known.

TCRdb keeps only in-frame clones here, not all; method: immunoSEQ multiplex PCR. The sample holds tens of thousands of clones, around 92% seen once. Sequenced: CD4+ effector T cells (CD127+, CD25-, CD137-, CD154-) from PBMCs; culture status not recorded. The source is a human donor in good health.

As DNA, the CDR3 is TGTGCCAGCAGCGTACAGGACGTGAACACCGGGGAGCTGTTTTTT. It is translated as CASSVQDVNTGELFF. The chain uses TRBV9 and TRBJ2-2; D is uncertain. This CDR3 has 15 amino acids. The V end was cut by 1 base, the J end by 1 base, with 8 bases between. The germline V gene encodes CDR1 SGDLS and CDR2 YYNGEE.